A single sample gave rise to the 6 T cell receptor beta chains below, sequenced in a study of T cell repertoires in cytomegalovirus infection. Their specific antigens are unknown. TCRdb recomputed calls from the reads with MiXCR, one row per CDR3 protein. Here the sample spans roughly 27,000 distinct CDR3 sequences, around 20% being singletons. Source: CD8+ T cells from cultured PBMCs, taken from culture after CMV antigen stimulation. The receptors originated from a human donor in good health (CMV status not recorded). Some clones in this sample may be carry-over from other donors' samples.

The chain employs TRBV7-4 and TRBJ2-7, with TRBD1 identical over 9 bases. The V segment lost 5 bases and the J segment 5 bases; nucleotides outside the gene matches: 7. This CDR3 has 14 residues. Germline-derived CDR1 and CDR2 are SGHVT and SQSDAQ. CDR3 coding DNA: TGTGCCAGCAGCGACCGGGACAGGGTGCACGAGCAGTACTTC. This translates into CASSDRDRVHEQYF.

This clonotype was seen a handful of times. The rearrangement uses TRBV19 and TRBJ1-1; D might be TRBD1 (5 bases). The V end lost 3 bases, the J end lost 0 bases, and 14 bases lay between the germline ends. The length of the CDR3 is 16 residues. From germline, CDR1 is LNHDA and CDR2 SQIVND (reference sequence). The CDR3 sequence is CASSIRGDSLNTEAFF. As DNA, the CDR3 is TGTGCCAGTAGTATTCGGGGTGACAGCTTGAACACTGAAGCTTTCTTT.

The chain uses TRBV7-9 and TRBJ1-3, with D unresolved. The CDR3 is 13 amino acids. CDR1 and CDR2 (germline): SEHNR, FQNEAQ (reference sequence). V lost 5 bases and J 3 bases, leaving 8 bases between the germline ends. This CDR3 reads CASSPGLGNTIYF. CDR3 nucleotides: TGTGCCAGCAGCCCGGGTCTTGGAAACACCATATATTTT.

This clonotype was found a few times. The chain carries TRBV28 and TRBJ1-5; 9 nucleotides line up with TRBD1. V lost 4 bases, J lost 2 bases, and 12 bases stayed unmatched. The CDR3 has 18 residues. Looked up from germline, CDR1 is MDHEN and CDR2 is SYDVKM. The CDR3 bases are TGTGCCAGCAGTTCCTCCGGGACAGGGTTATCCGGCAATCAGCCCCAGCATTTT. Protein sequence: CASSSSGTGLSGNQPQHF.

The gene calls are TRBV7-8 and TRBJ2-3, with a tentative D call TRBD1 (6 bases). CDR1 is SGHVS and CDR2 is FQNEAQ in the germline V gene. This CDR3 region has 17 residues. V was shortened by 5 bases and J by 5 bases, with 23 bases between the two germline ends. Here the CDR3 DNA reads TGTGCCAGCAGCCAAGTCCTAGGACAGATAAAAGAAGATACGCAGTATTTT. It encodes CASSQVLGQIKEDTQYF.

This clonotype appeared a few times. J is TRBJ1-1 and V is TRBV11-2; unclear D gene. CDR3 length: 15 amino acids. CDR1 is SGHAT and CDR2 is FQNNGV in the germline V gene. V lost 5 bases and J 4 bases, leaving 17 bases between the germline ends. This chain's CDR3 is CASSDVGWAGTEAFF. CDR3 nucleotide sequence: TGTGCCAGCAGCGACGTAGGCTGGGCAGGCACTGAAGCTTTCTTT. The full variable domain, completed using reference TRBV11-2 and TRBJ1-1, is EAGVAQSPRYKIIEKRQSVAFWCNPISGHATLYWYQQILGQGPKLLIQFQNNGVVDDSQLPKDRFSAERLKGVDSTLKIQPAKLEDSAVYLCASSDVGWAGTEAFFGQGTRLTVV.